One TCR beta chain is described in this entry. This specimen belongs to a study of control samples from healthy donors and cancer patients. This table comes from immunoSEQ multiplex PCR, and its TCRdb copy is limited to in-frame clones, with some not included. The sample lists about 15,000 clones, around 90% seen once, with 25% to 40% in the top ten. The sample consisted of PBMCs. The sequence derives from a man aged 55 to 70 with head and neck cancer.

This CDR3 is CASSLGGSSEQYF. The CDR3 DNA reads TGTGCCAGCAGCTTAGGCGGGTCTTCCGAGCAGTACTTC. The genes are TRBV11-1 and TRBJ2-7; TRBD2 is a possible D gene (5 bases). From germline, CDR1 is SGHAT and CDR2 FQDESV (reference sequence). Deletions cut 1 base from V and 6 bases from J, with 10 bases between. The CDR3 contains 13 residues.